This T cell receptor beta chain was sequenced in a study of shared clonotypes between healthy human individuals. Study-wide context: Each donor contributed plates that comprised three CD4 naive, three CD4 memory, two CD8 naive and one CD8 memory. General study findings and limits: Generation probabilities were higher for clonotypes shared across all four sorted-subset donors than for unshared ones.

A remark on this clone: Antigen specificity is unknown.

Libraries were prepared by immunoSEQ multiplex PCR; TCRdb keeps only in-frame clonotypes and omits some of them. This sample yields 2 million to 2.5 million clones, of which roughly 95% are seen a single time; roughly 0.13% belongs to the top ten. Germline loops: CDR1 SGHRS, CDR2 YFSETQ. The CDR3 spans 14 residues. Trimming cost V 2 bases and J 10 bases, with 16 bases left between them. Sample: naive CD4+ T cells sorted from blood. Subset noted: CD45RA+ positively selected. This chain joins TRBV5-1 and TRBJ2-1; no clear D gene. This TCR derives from a man in his late teens or twenties in good health. CDR3 residues: CASSFSGRLGEQFF. DNA of the CDR3: TGCGCCAGCAGCTTCTCGGGCAGGCTGGGCGAGCAGTTCTTC.